Each of the 29 T cell receptor beta chains below was sequenced from the same sample in a study of T-cell memory formation after mild COVID-19. TCRdb passed the 5' RACE reads through MiXCR, listing each CDR3 protein once. This sample yields hundreds of thousands of distinct CDR3 sequences, of which 16% are seen a single time; about 22% belongs to the top ten. The material sequenced was PBMCs or a T cell subset sorted from them (not recorded which). Source of these receptors: a man aged 18 to 29 who had mild COVID-19 (a few samples of this study predate the infection). Cell type and time point are not known.

The genes are TRBV6-6 and TRBJ2-1, with D possibly being TRBD1 (6 bases). CDR3 length: 14 amino acids. CDR1 and CDR2 from the germline V gene are MNHNY and SVGAGI (reference sequence). V was pared by 2 bases and J by 8 bases, with 13 bases between. CDR3 residues: CASSYRQAGHEQFF. As DNA, the CDR3 is TGTGCCAGCAGTTACCGACAGGCCGGGCATGAGCAGTTCTTC.

This clonotype was counted a few times. The chain links TRBV4-3 to TRBJ1-3, with a possible D match to TRBD1 (6 bases). The V gene lost 1 base and the J gene lost 0 bases, with 10 bases spanning the gap. The CDR3 contains 16 residues. Germline V gene lookup returns CDR1 LGHNA and CDR2 YSLEER. The CDR3 here is CASSQGRGNSGNTIYF. As DNA, the CDR3 is TGCGCCAGCAGCCAAGGGAGGGGGAACTCTGGAAACACCATATATTTT.

The chain combines TRBV5-1 with TRBJ1-1; 9 bases match TRBD1. The trim removed 4 bases at V and 1 base at J, leaving 14 bases unmatched. The CDR3 length is 18 residues. The V gene's germline CDR1 is SGHRS and CDR2 YFSETQ. CDR3 sequence reads: CASSVLRGQGGPNTEAFF. CDR3 bases: TGCGCCAGCAGCGTGCTCCGGGGACAGGGAGGGCCGAACACTGAAGCTTTCTTT.

The chain combines TRBV29-1 with TRBJ1-1, with D perhaps matching TRBD1 (5 bases). The germline V gene has CDR1 SQVTM and CDR2 ANQGSEA. The germline V and J ends were trimmed by 4 bases and 3 bases, with 12 bases remaining between them. This CDR3 has 13 residues. CDR3 residues: CSVGGDYYTEAFF. CDR3 in DNA: TGCAGCGTTGGGGGGGATTACTACACTGAAGCTTTCTTT.

This clonotype was found a few times. The V call is TRBV6-5, the J call TRBJ2-3, with D possibly TRBD1 on 6 matching bases. The CDR3 spans 15 residues. Trimming shortened V by 5 bases and J by 3 bases, and 15 bases separated the two germline ends. CDR1 MNHEY and CDR2 SVGAGI come from the germline V gene. The CDR3 DNA follows: TGTGCCAGCAGTCGCCGGACAGCCAGGACAGATACGCAGTATTTT. Amino acid sequence: CASSRRTARTDTQYF.

V usage is TRBV5-6 and J usage is TRBJ2-4; 8 bases are a match to TRBD1. The J segment lost 1 base and the V segment lost 10 bases, leaving 4 bases of the junction unmatched. The germline V gene has CDR1 SGHDT and CDR2 YYEEEE. The CDR3 has 13 residues. Written as DNA, the CDR3 is TGTGCCGGCGGGGACAGGGCCAAAAACATTCAGTACTTC. This encodes CAGGDRAKNIQYF.

The genes are TRBV2 and TRBJ1-2; 8 nucleotides agree with TRBD1. This CDR3 spans 15 amino acids. Germline assignment: CDR1 SNHLY and CDR2 FYNNEI. The V gene end was trimmed by 3 bases and the J gene end by 5 bases; junction bases not matched to a gene: 8. The CDR3 sequence is CASSDVQGAHYGYTF. The CDR3 DNA reads TGTGCCAGCAGTGACGTCCAGGGGGCACATTATGGCTACACCTTC.

This chain's CDR3 is CASSYRGDRNEQYF. The DNA for the CDR3 is TGTGCCAGCAGTTACCGCGGGGATCGGAACGAGCAGTACTTC. The chain recombines TRBV6-6 with TRBJ2-7; the D gene is possibly TRBD2 (6 bases). This CDR3 has 14 residues. Germline assignment: CDR1 MNHNY and CDR2 SVGAGI (reference sequence). V dropped 2 bases and J dropped 5 bases, with 13 bases sitting between them.

The V gene is TRBV24-1, the J gene TRBJ2-1; 13 bases map to TRBD2. CDR3 length equals 16 residues. Germline CDR1 and CDR2: KGHDR and SFDVKD. J was trimmed by 4 bases and V by 4 bases; bases with no gene match: 3. The CDR3 loop reads CATSDQTSGGYNEQFF. CDR3 DNA sequence: TGTGCCACCAGTGACCAGACTAGCGGGGGGTACAATGAGCAGTTCTTC.

This clonotype has more than one count but fewer than ten. CDR3 bases: TGCAGTGTCACGGCAGATCGAGATACGCAGTATTTT. This encodes CSVTADRDTQYF. The V and J genes are TRBV20-1 and TRBJ2-3; D call uncertain. The V end was cut by 7 bases, the J end by 5 bases, with 13 bases between. The CDR3 contains 12 residues. In germline, CDR1 is DFQATT, CDR2 SNEGSKA (reference sequence).

There are many counts of this clonotype. The chain has TRBV11-2 and TRBJ2-2; no firm D call. Per germline, CDR1 SGHAT and CDR2 FQNNGV. CDR3 length: 15 amino acids. V was cut by 5 bases and J by 1 base, with 11 bases left in between. Written as DNA, the CDR3 is TGTGCCAGCAGCCCCTCGATACGGAACACCGGGGAGCTGTTTTTT. It is translated as CASSPSIRNTGELFF.

This clonotype has a handful of counts. The chain employs TRBV9 and TRBJ2-7, with D unresolved. The CDR3 has 15 residues. CDR1 and CDR2 from the germline V gene are SGDLS and YYNGEE. The V end lost 0 bases, the J end lost 4 bases, and 14 bases lay between the germline ends. The CDR3 region is CASSVGAKSVYEQYF. The CDR3 coding sequence is TGTGCCAGCAGCGTAGGCGCCAAGTCAGTATACGAGCAGTACTTC.

This chain joins TRBV20-1 and TRBJ2-7; 10 bases match TRBD2. Germline loops: CDR1 DFQATT, CDR2 SNEGSKA (reference sequence). J lost 5 bases, V lost 0 bases, and 7 bases had no gene match. The CDR3 covers 15 residues. The CDR3 DNA reads TGCAGTGCTAGAGATGTTAGCGGGGGGCCGAACGAGCAGTACGTC. Its protein is CSARDVSGGPNEQYV.

The rearrangement joins TRBV7-9 to TRBJ2-2; D may be TRBD1 (5 bases). Germline CDR1 SEHNR, CDR2 FQNEAQ (reference sequence). This CDR3 comprises 13 residues. V was clipped by 3 bases and J by 4 bases, with 6 bases between them. The CDR3 DNA follows: TGTGCCAGCAGCTTTACAGGCACCGGGGAGCTGTTTTTT. This codes for CASSFTGTGELFF.

As regards this clonotype: The junction does not match germline at one end; this may be a read error. This chain uses TRBV7-9 with TRBJ1-1; D is unclear. The CDR3 sequence is 14 residues long. The germline V gene has CDR1 SEHNR and CDR2 FQNEAQ (reference sequence). CDR3 nucleotide sequence: TGTGCCAGCAGCTTAGTGCCTTTGAACACTGTAGCTTTCTTT. As protein: CASSLVPLNTVAFF.

Only a few counts were recorded for this clonotype. This sequence joins TRBV6-2 or TRBV6-3 and TRBJ2-3; no reliable D call. Trimming shortened V by 0 bases and J by 0 bases, and 7 bases separated the two germline ends. Germline V gene sequence: CDR1 MNHEY, CDR2 SVGEGT. The CDR3 loop spans 15 amino acids. The CDR3, as DNA: TGTGCCAGCAGTTACTCGACCCAGAGCACAGATACGCAGTATTTT. This sequence encodes CASSYSTQSTDTQYF.

This clonotype was picked up many times. V and J are TRBV9 and TRBJ2-7, with D possibly matching TRBD1 (6 bases). The CDR3 runs to 16 residues. Per germline, CDR1 SGDLS and CDR2 YYNGEE. Trimming left V 1 base short and J 2 bases short, with 16 bases between. The CDR3 DNA reads as TGTGCCAGCAGCGTAAGACCACGGGACAAGACCTACGAGCAGTACTTC. Its translation is CASSVRPRDKTYEQYF.

V and J are TRBV4-1 and TRBJ2-1; the match to TRBD2 covers 10 bases. The ends lost 1 base at V and 12 bases at J; junction bases unmatched: 3. The CDR3 is 13 residues long. Germline CDR1 is MGHRA and CDR2 is YSYEKL. As DNA, the CDR3 is TGCGCCAGCAGCCAAGGAGGACTAGCGGTGCAGTTCTTC. Translating it yields CASSQGGLAVQFF.

V is TRBV7-2 and J is TRBJ1-4; D is unclear. The CDR3 runs to 12 residues. The ends were cut back, 3 bases at V and 7 bases at J, with 6 bases in the middle. The germline V gene encodes CDR1 SGHTA and CDR2 FQGNSA. The CDR3 region is CASSFTVEKLFF. CDR3 nucleotides: TGTGCCAGCAGCTTCACGGTTGAAAAACTGTTTTTT.

The sample holds many counts of this clonotype. The rearrangement uses TRBV28 and TRBJ1-2; tentative D call: TRBD1 (6 bases). The CDR3 is 13 amino acids. V dropped 6 bases and J dropped 7 bases, with 15 bases sitting between them. Germline V gene data show CDR1 as MDHEN and CDR2 as SYDVKM. CDR3 nucleotide sequence: TGTGCCAGCAGCTACACTCAGGGGACTGGCTACACCTTC. This codes for CASSYTQGTGYTF.

This clonotype has more than one count but fewer than ten. The chain combines TRBV9 with TRBJ2-3, with TRBD2 identical over 14 bases. This CDR3 is 17 amino acids long. The junction had 7 bases not matched to a gene; V was cut back by 3 bases and J by 4 bases. The germline V gene encodes CDR1 SGDLS and CDR2 YYNGEE. The CDR3 nucleotides are TGTGCCAGCAGCGGACTAGCGGGGGGGCACAGCGCAGATACGCAGTATTTT. It encodes CASSGLAGGHSADTQYF.

The rearrangement uses TRBV5-1 and TRBJ2-2; unclear D gene. The CDR3 consists of 14 residues. Germline CDR1 and CDR2: SGHRS and YFSETQ. V dropped 1 base and J dropped 6 bases, with 10 bases sitting between them. The CDR3 sequence is CASSLSFGSGELFF. The CDR3 DNA follows: TGCGCCAGCAGCTTGTCGTTCGGGTCCGGGGAGCTGTTTTTT.

This clonotype was counted at least ten times. The rearrangement links TRBV10-3 to TRBJ2-2; TRBD2 aligns across 8 bases. Unmatched junction bases numbered 6, after V lost 6 bases and J lost 3 bases. The germline gives CDR1 ENHRY, CDR2 SYGVKD. CDR3 length: 15 amino acids. CDR3 DNA: TGTGCCATCAGGACGGGCGGGGGGTACACCGGGGAGCTGTTTTTT. Its protein product is CAIRTGGGYTGELFF.

In this sample, this clonotype turned up a few times. The rearrangement joins TRBV20-1 to TRBJ1-5; weak D call: TRBD1 (6 bases). CDR3 length equals 12 residues. Germline loops: CDR1 DFQATT, CDR2 SNEGSKA (reference sequence). Trimming cost V 5 bases and J 5 bases, with 10 bases left between them. In DNA form, the CDR3 reads TGCAGTGCTGTTTCAGGGGATCAGCCCCAGCATTTT. As protein: CSAVSGDQPQHF.

This clonotype was found a few times. CDR3 nucleotides: TGTGCCAGCAGCTTATTTGCTAGGCCGGGGGAGACCCAGTACTTC. This sequence encodes CASSLFARPGETQYF. The chain uses TRBV7-3 and TRBJ2-5; possibly TRBD2 for D (5 bases). The V end lost 2 bases, the J end lost 5 bases, and 15 bases lay between the germline ends. CDR1 and CDR2 (germline): SGHTA, FQGTGA. This CDR3 is 15 amino acids long.

This clonotype was counted many times. The chain links TRBV3-1 to TRBJ1-5; D gene unclear. The CDR3 covers 13 residues. V was clipped by 1 base and J by 5 bases, with 6 bases between them. The V gene's germline CDR1 is LGHDT and CDR2 YNNKEL (reference sequence). CDR3 sequence reads: CASSQGLYQPQHF. In nucleotides, the CDR3 is TGTGCCAGCAGCCAAGGATTGTATCAGCCCCAGCATTTT.

The chain links TRBV28 to TRBJ2-7; 7 nucleotides align to TRBD1. The CDR3 is 14 amino acids. Germline CDR1 is MDHEN and CDR2 is SYDVKM. With V trimmed by 5 bases and J by 1 base, 5 bases remained unmatched. CDR3 in DNA: TGTGCCAGCAGTCTCCCGGGACAGTCCTACGAGCAGTACGTC. Its translation: CASSLPGQSYEQYV.

This chain uses TRBV2 with TRBJ2-7; D is perhaps TRBD1 (5 bases). This CDR3 is built from 14 residues. Germline V gene lookup returns CDR1 SNHLY and CDR2 FYNNEI. Trimming left V 1 base short and J 2 bases short, with 9 bases between. The CDR3 here is CASSEVGRAYEQYV. DNA for the CDR3: TGTGCCAGCAGTGAAGTTGGCAGGGCCTACGAGCAGTACGTC.

A few counts support this clonotype. This rearrangement joins TRBV7-2 to TRBJ1-1, with D possibly TRBD1 on 5 matching bases. Trimming removed 5 bases from V and 11 bases from J, with 21 bases in between. This CDR3 spans 14 amino acids. Germline V gene data show CDR1 as SGHTA and CDR2 as FQGNSA. CDR3 nucleotide sequence: TGTGCCAGCAGCCCCAGGGACTCGGTAGTGTTGGCTTTCTTT. It specifies CASSPRDSVVLAFF.